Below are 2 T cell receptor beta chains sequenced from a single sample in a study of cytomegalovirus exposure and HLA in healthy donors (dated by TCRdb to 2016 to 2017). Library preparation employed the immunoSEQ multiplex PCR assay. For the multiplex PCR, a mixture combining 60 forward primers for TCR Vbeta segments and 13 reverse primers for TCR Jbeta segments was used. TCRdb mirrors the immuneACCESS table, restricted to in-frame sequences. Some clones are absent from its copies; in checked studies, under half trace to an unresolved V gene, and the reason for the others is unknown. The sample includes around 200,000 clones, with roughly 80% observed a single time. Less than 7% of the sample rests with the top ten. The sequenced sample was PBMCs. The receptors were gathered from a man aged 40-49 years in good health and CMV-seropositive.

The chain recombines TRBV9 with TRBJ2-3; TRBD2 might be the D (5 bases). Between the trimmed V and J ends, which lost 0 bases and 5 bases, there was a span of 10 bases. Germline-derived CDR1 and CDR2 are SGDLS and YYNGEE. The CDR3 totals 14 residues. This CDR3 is CASSVDGVRDTQYF. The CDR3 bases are TGTGCCAGCAGCGTAGACGGGGTAAGAGATACGCAGTATTTT.

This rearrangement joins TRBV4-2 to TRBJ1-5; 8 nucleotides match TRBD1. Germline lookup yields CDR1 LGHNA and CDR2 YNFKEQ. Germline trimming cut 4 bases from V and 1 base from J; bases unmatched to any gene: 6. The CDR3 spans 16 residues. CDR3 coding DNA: TGTGCCAGCAGCCCAGGGGCAGGGGGCAGCAATCAGCCCCAGCATTTT. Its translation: CASSPGAGGSNQPQHF.